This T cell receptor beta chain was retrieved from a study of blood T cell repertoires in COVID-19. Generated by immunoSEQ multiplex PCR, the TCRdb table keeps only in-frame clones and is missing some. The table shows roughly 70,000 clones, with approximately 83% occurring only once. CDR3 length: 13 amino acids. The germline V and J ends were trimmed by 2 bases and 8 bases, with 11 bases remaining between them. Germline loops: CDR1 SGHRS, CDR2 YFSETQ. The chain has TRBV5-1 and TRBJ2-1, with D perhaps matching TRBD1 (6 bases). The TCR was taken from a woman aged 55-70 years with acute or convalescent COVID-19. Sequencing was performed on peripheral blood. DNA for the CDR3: TGCGCCAGCAGCTTAGCAGGGGTTCATGAGCAGTTCTTC. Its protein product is CASSLAGVHEQFF.